The present TCR beta chain was sequenced within a study of neurological immune-mediated disorders. TCRdb reprocessed the 5' RACE reads via MiXCR and lists one record per CDR3 protein. The data contain about 90,000 distinct CDR3 sequences, about 13% of them singletons. This clonotype was counted ten times or more. Time point meaning: longitudinal time-point 2. What was sequenced was PBMCs. The sequence came from a female donor with HTLV-1-associated myelopathy (HAM/TSP).

The chain's CDR3 is CAWSVHGGKSYEQYF. CDR3 DNA: TGTGCCTGGAGTGTACACGGCGGGAAATCCTACGAGCAGTACTTC. This chain uses TRBV30 with TRBJ2-7, with a possible D match to TRBD2 (6 bases). CDR1 GTSNPN and CDR2 SVGIG come from the germline V gene (reference sequence). The V gene lost 0 bases and the J gene lost 1 base, with 13 bases spanning the gap. The CDR3 consists of 15 residues.